The clone carrying this T cell receptor beta chain has just one count. What it recognizes is unknown. Donors showed nominal health when sampled, although they likely had unrecorded immune exposures. The primer mix had 60 Vbeta and 13 Jbeta primers. Using immunoSEQ multiplex PCR, the repertoire was profiled, and TCRdb retains in-frame clones only, with some absent. The sample yields about 150,000 clones, 60% to 85% seen once. These data are taken from a study of cytomegalovirus exposure and HLA in healthy donors. Study-level findings and limits: Presence/absence analyses assumed roughly uniform sequencing depth across donors. The classifier reportedly diagnosed cytomegalovirus status with high sensitivity and specificity. Later analysis demonstrated an association between a missense DCLRE1C variant and TCR beta V- and J-gene trimming.

CDR1 SNHLY and CDR2 FYNNEI come from the germline V gene. This CDR3 contains 13 residues. Trimming shortened V by 1 base and J by 2 bases, and 5 bases separated the two germline ends. This receptor was obtained from a woman in her forties in good health and CMV-seronegative. Sample: PBMCs. V gene TRBV2 combines with J gene TRBJ1-2; weak D call: TRBD1 (5 bases). CDR3 in amino acids: CASSEGTNYGYTF. The CDR3 region has the DNA TGTGCCAGCAGTGAAGGGACAAACTATGGCTACACCTTC.